The next 15 T cell receptor beta chains were all read from a single sample in a study of technical replicates of blood from a few donors. Sequencing was performed with immunoSEQ multiplex PCR; in TCRdb, only in-frame clones are kept and a portion is missing. Of tens of thousands of clones listed, about nine tenths are singletons. The source material was T cells isolated from PBMCs. Receptors originate from a human donor in good health.

The chain is built from TRBV5-1 and TRBJ1-2; TRBD1 might be the D (6 bases). Germline values: CDR1 SGHRS, CDR2 YFSETQ. Trimming pared 4 bases from V and 0 bases from J, leaving 10 bases between. The CDR3 is 14 residues long. CDR3 sequence (DNA): TGCGCCAGCAGCCCGACAGGCCCTAACTATGGCTACACCTTC. Translated: CASSPTGPNYGYTF. The full variable domain, completed using reference TRBV5-1 and TRBJ1-2, is KAGVTQTPRYLIKTRGQQVTLSCSPISGHRSVSWYQQTPGQGLQFLFEYFSETQRNKGNFPGRFSGRQFSNSRSEMNVSTLELGDSALYLCASSPTGPNYGYTFGSGTRLTVV.

This clone showed up just once. The rearrangement links TRBV7-9 to TRBJ2-1; the D gene is possibly TRBD1 (5 bases). The CDR3 totals 16 residues. CDR1 is SEHNR, CDR2 FQNEAQ, per germline (reference sequence). The V end was cut by 1 base, the J end by 5 bases, with 15 bases between. The CDR3 coding sequence is TGTGCCAGCAGCTTAGTCGTTGAGACAGTCCACAATGAGCAGTTCTTC. Protein sequence: CASSLVVETVHNEQFF.

The rearrangement links TRBV29-1 to TRBJ1-4, with 9 positions matching TRBD1. CDR3 length equals 14 residues. V trimming: 8 bases; J trimming: 8 bases; junction bases outside the gene matches: 12. Germline V gene data show CDR1 as SQVTM and CDR2 as ANQGSEA. CDR3: CSTFLGTGHEKLFF. For the CDR3, the DNA is TGCAGCACATTCTTAGGGACAGGGCACGAAAAACTGTTTTTT. The whole variable domain, filled in from reference TRBV29-1 and TRBJ1-4, reads SAVISQKPSRDICQRGTSLTIQCQVDSQVTMMFWYRQQPGQSLTLIATANQGSEATYESGFVIDKFPISRPNLTFSTLTVSNMSPEDSSIYLCSTFLGTGHEKLFFGSGTQLSVL.

The chain employs TRBV6-5 and TRBJ1-5; D is possibly TRBD1 (5 bases). This CDR3 is built from 13 residues. Germline V gene lookup returns CDR1 MNHEY and CDR2 SVGAGI. V was clipped by 4 bases and J by 4 bases, with 8 bases between them. The CDR3 coding sequence is TGTGCCAGCAGTTCCCAGGGTAATCAGCCCCAGCATTTT. It codes for CASSSQGNQPQHF.

The gene calls are TRBV29-1 and TRBJ1-1; D perhaps matches TRBD1 (5 bases). Between the trimmed V and J ends, which lost 1 base and 1 base, there was a span of 19 bases. The germline V gene has CDR1 SQVTM and CDR2 ANQGSEA. The CDR3 is 17 amino acids. The CDR3 DNA is TGCAGCGTTGAAGGCTCATGGAGGGGCCCCTCGAACACTGAAGCTTTCTTT. This codes for CSVEGSWRGPSNTEAFF. Using reference TRBV29-1 and TRBJ1-1 for the parts outside the CDR3, the full variable domain is SAVISQKPSRDICQRGTSLTIQCQVDSQVTMMFWYRQQPGQSLTLIATANQGSEATYESGFVIDKFPISRPNLTFSTLTVSNMSPEDSSIYLCSVEGSWRGPSNTEAFFGQGTRLTVV.

The J gene is TRBJ2-1, the V gene TRBV9; TRBD2 agrees at 11 bases. Per the germline V gene, CDR1 is SGDLS and CDR2 is YYNGEE. CDR3 size: 15 residues. V was pared by 2 bases and J by 4 bases, with 2 bases of the junction left unmatched. The CDR3 DNA reads TGTGCCAGCAGCGTCGGGACTAGCGGTTACAATGAGCAGTTCTTC. This sequence encodes CASSVGTSGYNEQFF.

V is TRBV4-3 and J is TRBJ2-1, with D possibly TRBD2 on 5 matching bases. Trimming pared 2 bases from V and 9 bases from J, leaving 14 bases between. This CDR3 spans 14 amino acids. Germline V gene sequence: CDR1 LGHNA, CDR2 YSLEER. The CDR3 DNA is TGCGCCAGCAGCCAAACTAGTATTTATTCTGAGCAGTTCTTC. This codes for CASSQTSIYSEQFF.

In the case of this clone: Other DNA sequences of this sample code for an identical CDR3. CDR3 DNA sequence: TGTGCCAGCAGCCTTCTAGCGGGAGGCACAGATACGCAGTATTTT. It is translated as CASSLLAGGTDTQYF. V gene TRBV7-3 combines with J gene TRBJ2-3; TRBD2 aligns across 10 bases. CDR1 is SGHTA and CDR2 is FQGTGA in the germline V gene. CDR3 length equals 15 residues. Trimming took 5 bases from V and 1 from J; bases not matched to a gene: 3. Using reference TRBV7-3 and TRBJ2-3 for the parts outside the CDR3, the full variable domain is GAGVSQTPSNKVTEKGKYVELRCDPISGHTALYWYRQSLGQGPEFLIYFQGTGAADDSGLPNDRFFAVRPEGSVSTLKIQRTERGDSAVYLCASSLLAGGTDTQYFGPGTRLTVL.

This clone has just one count. The chain carries TRBV15 and TRBJ2-7; 8 positions match TRBD1. J gave up 5 bases and V 5 bases, and 2 bases lay outside the gene matches. The germline gives CDR1 LNHNV, CDR2 YYDKDF (reference sequence). The CDR3 runs 12 residues. The CDR3 DNA reads as TGTGCCACCAGCTGGGGACAGGACGAGCAGTACTTC. Its protein product is CATSWGQDEQYF.

Only a few counts were recorded for this clone. This sequence joins TRBV2 and TRBJ2-1; no reliable D call. Per germline, CDR1 SNHLY and CDR2 FYNNEI. Trimming pared 6 bases from V and 8 bases from J, leaving 11 bases between. CDR3 length: 12 amino acids. The CDR3 sequence: CASRPGKDEQFF. CDR3 nucleotides: TGTGCCAGCAGACCAGGCAAGGATGAGCAGTTCTTC.

CDR3 region: CASSLTIPGNTIYF. DNA of the CDR3: TGCGCCAGCAGTCTAACCATCCCTGGAAACACCATATATTTT. The chain employs TRBV10-2 and TRBJ1-3; D call uncertain. V dropped 5 bases and J dropped 2 bases, with 10 bases sitting between them. Germline assignment: CDR1 WSHSY and CDR2 SAAADI. CDR3 length: 14 residues.

The chain has TRBV7-3 and TRBJ2-3, with D possibly being TRBD1 (5 bases). Germline V gives CDR1 SGHTA, CDR2 FQGTGA. The germline V and J ends were trimmed by 4 bases and 0 bases, with 11 bases remaining between them. This CDR3 spans 15 amino acids. CDR3 sequence: CASSSGPTSTDTQYF. The DNA for the CDR3 is TGTGCCAGCAGCTCAGGGCCAACTAGCACAGATACGCAGTATTTT.

This clone occurred a few times. The chain carries TRBV15 and TRBJ2-3; 7 bases agree with TRBD2. Germline V gene sequence: CDR1 LNHNV, CDR2 YYDKDF (reference sequence). V shed 8 bases, J shed 2 bases, and the junction held 4 bases outside the gene matches. The CDR3 consists of 13 residues. The CDR3 nucleotides read TGTGCCACCCAACTAGCGATCACAGATACGCAGTATTTT. It specifies CATQLAITDTQYF.

The rearrangement links TRBV30 to TRBJ2-4; D ambiguous. CDR3 size: 12 residues. CDR1 and CDR2 from the germline V gene are GTSNPN and SVGIG (reference sequence). Trimming shortened V by 4 bases and J by 0 bases, and 4 bases separated the two germline ends. CDR3 amino acids: CAWKLAKNIQYF. In nucleotides, the CDR3 is TGTGCCTGGAAGCTAGCCAAAAACATTCAGTACTTC.

The chain links TRBV7-2 to TRBJ2-7; tentative D call: TRBD1 (6 bases). Trimming cost V 4 bases and J 3 bases, with 13 bases left between them. This CDR3 contains 14 residues. Germline V gene data show CDR1 as SGHTA and CDR2 as FQGNSA. CDR3 in amino acids: CASSSQGQDYEQYF. The CDR3 DNA follows: TGTGCCAGCAGCTCACAGGGCCAGGACTACGAGCAGTACTTC. The variable domain in full, completed from reference TRBV7-2 and TRBJ2-7, reads GAGVSQSPSNKVTEKGKDVELRCDPISGHTALYWYRQSLGQGLEFLIYFQGNSAPDKSGLPSDRFSAERTGGSVSTLTIQRTQQEDSAVYLCASSSQGQDYEQYFGPGTRLTVT.